This entry lists 20 T cell receptor beta chains sequenced from one sample in a study of T cells in Graves' hyperthyroidism and ophthalmopathy. TCR beta CDR3 regions were amplified from RNA transcripts. A first-round RT-PCR of the TCR CDR3 used the HTBI primer set. Each CDR3 protein gets one entry after TCRdb re-called the multiplex PCR reads with MiXCR. The data contain about 98,000 distinct CDR3 sequences, 40% of them singletons. The sample consisted of peripheral blood or thyroid tissue (not recorded which). The receptors shown here come from a woman between 25 and 40 years old with Graves' hyperthyroidism.

This clonotype was picked up a small number of times. CDR3 loop: CAWMGNLNTEAFF. The CDR3 region has the DNA TGTGCCTGGATGGGGAACTTGAACACTGAAGCTTTCTTT. The chain is built from TRBV30 and TRBJ1-1, with unresolved D. The CDR3 has 13 residues. Germline lookup yields CDR1 GTSNPN and CDR2 SVGIG (reference sequence). Trimming stripped 4 bases from V and 0 bases from J, with 9 bases between. The whole variable domain, filled in from reference TRBV30 and TRBJ1-1, reads SQTIHQWPATLVQPVGSPLSLECTVEGTSNPNLYWYRQAAGRGLQLLFYSVGIGQISSEVPQNLSASRPQDRQFILSSKKLLLSDSGFYLCAWMGNLNTEAFFGQGTRLTVV.

This clonotype was counted at least ten times. The chain carries TRBV19 and TRBJ2-2, with D possibly TRBD1 on 6 matching bases. The germline CDR1 and CDR2 sequences are LNHDA and SQIVND (reference sequence). Trimming cost V 7 bases and J 6 bases, with 18 bases left between them. The CDR3 has 15 residues. CDR3 region: CASTMLGARAGELFF. The CDR3 DNA is TGTGCCAGTACTATGCTGGGGGCGCGGGCCGGGGAGCTGTTTTTT. The complete variable domain, with remaining parts taken from reference TRBV19 and TRBJ2-2, reads DGGITQSPKYLFRKEGQNVTLSCEQNLNHDAMYWYRQDPGQGLRLIYYSQIVNDFQKGDIAEGYSVSREKKESFPLTVTSAQKNPTAFYLCASTMLGARAGELFFGEGSRLTVL.

This clonotype was counted many times. V is TRBV24-1 and J is TRBJ1-2; 8 bases line up with TRBD1. Unmatched junction bases numbered 5, after V lost 4 bases and J lost 5 bases. The CDR3 spans 14 residues. Germline CDR1 reads KGHDR; CDR2 reads SFDVKD. CDR3 coding DNA: TGTGCCACCAGTGAACCGGGACAGGTATATGGCTACACCTTC. It specifies CATSEPGQVYGYTF.

The table lists this clonotype with many counts. This chain joins TRBV6-6 and TRBJ2-7; 9 bases are shared with TRBD1. V shed 7 bases, J shed 6 bases, and the junction held 7 bases outside the gene matches. The germline CDR1 and CDR2 sequences are MNHNY and SVGAGI (reference sequence). The CDR3 sequence is 13 residues long. The CDR3 DNA follows: TGTGCCAGCAAGGACAGGGGTTTGGCCGAGCAGTACTTC. It specifies CASKDRGLAEQYF.

This CDR3 is CASSTPTSGSVYEQYF. In DNA form, the CDR3 reads TGTGCCAGTAGCACCCCGACTAGCGGGAGCGTCTACGAGCAGTACTTC. The chain combines TRBV19 with TRBJ2-7, with 12 bases fitting TRBD2. Germline CDR1 LNHDA, CDR2 SQIVND (reference sequence). V was clipped by 6 bases and J by 3 bases; unmatched bases: 9. The CDR3 runs to 16 residues.

This clonotype was recorded at least ten times. J is TRBJ2-2 and V is TRBV5-8; unclear D gene. V was pared by 2 bases and J by 1 base, with 6 bases between. Germline V gene lookup returns CDR1 SGHTS and CDR2 YDEGEE. CDR3 size: 14 residues. This CDR3 is CASSFLGNTGELFF. As DNA, the CDR3 is TGTGCCAGCAGCTTCTTAGGGAACACCGGGGAGCTGTTTTTT.

The rearrangement links TRBV7-2 to TRBJ2-2, with no clear D. The germline gives CDR1 SGHTA, CDR2 FQGNSA. The CDR3 spans 14 residues. V shed 7 bases and J shed 4 bases, with 13 bases lying between them. The CDR3 protein is CASTLDDPTGELFF. The CDR3 DNA reads as TGTGCCAGCACCTTGGACGACCCCACCGGGGAGCTGTTTTTT.

Notes on this clonotype: No conserved phenylalanine or tryptophan is present at the end of the CDR3, so a read error is the likely explanation. J is TRBJ2-7 and V is TRBV18; 11 bases match TRBD1. The CDR3 has 16 amino acids. The ends lost 0 bases at V and 3 bases at J; junction bases unmatched: 4. The germline CDR1 and CDR2 sequences are KGHSH and LQKENI. The DNA for the CDR3 is TGTGCCAGCTCACCACCGGGGACAGGGGGAGACTACGAGCAGTACTCC. Its protein is CASSPPGTGGDYEQYS.

This clonotype turned up a few times. This chain joins TRBV7-2 and TRBJ1-5; maybe TRBD1 (6 bases). The V gene lost 11 bases and the J gene lost 3 bases, with 29 bases spanning the gap. The CDR3 sequence is 18 residues long. CDR1 and CDR2 from the germline V gene are SGHTA and FQGNSA. The CDR3 here is CAWSVPSTSGAFNQPQHF. CDR3 nucleotide sequence: TGTGCCTGGAGTGTACCCTCAACCTCGGGGGCTTTCAATCAGCCCCAGCATTTT.

This clonotype was counted at least ten times. CDR3 DNA sequence: TGTGCCAGTAGCCGCGACGGGACAGGAGACTACGAGCAGTACTTC. As protein: CASSRDGTGDYEQYF. The chain links TRBV19 to TRBJ2-7; 8 bases agree with TRBD1. With 6 bases clipped from V and 3 bases from J, the junction kept 10 bases outside the gene matches. CDR1 is LNHDA, CDR2 SQIVND, per germline (reference sequence). The CDR3 extends over 15 amino acids. Combining the CDR3 with reference TRBV19 and TRBJ2-7 gives the whole variable domain DGGITQSPKYLFRKEGQNVTLSCEQNLNHDAMYWYRQDPGQGLRLIYYSQIVNDFQKGDIAEGYSVSREKKESFPLTVTSAQKNPTAFYLCASSRDGTGDYEQYFGPGTRLTVT.

This clonotype was observed many times. The rearrangement joins TRBV2 to TRBJ1-5, with 10 bases that match TRBD1. The CDR3 has 13 amino acids. V lost 7 bases, J lost 13 bases, and 10 bases stayed unmatched. CDR1 is SNHLY and CDR2 is FYNNEI in the germline V gene. The CDR3 nucleotides are TGTGCCAGCATGCCCGGGACAGGGGCCTCACAGCATTTT. Encoded protein: CASMPGTGASQHF.

This clonotype was counted ten times or more. V gene TRBV20-1 combines with J gene TRBJ2-3, with no clear D. The CDR3 consists of 11 residues. Germline V gene data show CDR1 as DFQATT and CDR2 as SNEGSKA (reference sequence). Trimming pared 6 bases from V and 9 bases from J, leaving 13 bases between. The CDR3, as DNA: TGCAGTGCCAGCCTTTCAGGCACGCAGTATTTT. It yields the protein CSASLSGTQYF.

The sample holds a few counts of this clonotype. This chain links TRBV9 with TRBJ1-1; TRBD1 matches at 7 bases. Germline CDR1 reads SGDLS; CDR2 reads YYNGEE. The junction had 3 bases not matched to a gene; V was cut back by 3 bases and J by 1 base. The CDR3 covers 14 residues. The CDR3 coding sequence is TGTGCCAGCAGCGCGGGACAGCGGAACACTGAAGCTTTCTTT. Translating it yields CASSAGQRNTEAFF.

On this clonotype itself: This may stem from a read error, because a much larger clone lies one nucleotide away. The chain recombines TRBV6-2 or TRBV6-3 with TRBJ2-2, with TRBD2 matching over 8 bases. CDR1 and CDR2 (germline): MNHEY, SVGEGT. This CDR3 comprises 15 residues. The V gene end was trimmed by 9 bases and the J gene end by 5 bases; junction bases not matched to a gene: 11. DNA for the CDR3: TGTGCCAGAGAAGCGGGAGAACGTGAGACCGGGGAGCTGTTTTTT. Protein: CAREAGERETGELFF.

This chain uses TRBV18 with TRBJ2-2; 10 bases fit TRBD2. This CDR3 region has 19 residues. Trimming cost V 5 bases and J 3 bases; bases outside gene matches: 15. Germline V CDR1 and CDR2: KGHSH, LQKENI. For the CDR3, the DNA is TGTGCCAGCTCAAACTCGCGAAGACGGCTAGCGGGAGACACCGGGGAGCTGTTTTTT. Residues: CASSNSRRRLAGDTGELFF.

This clonotype was recorded many times. This chain connects TRBV6-6 to TRBJ2-7; no clear D gene. The ends were cut back, 0 bases at V and 5 bases at J, with 26 bases in the middle. Germline-derived CDR1 and CDR2 are MNHNY and SVGAGI (reference sequence). CDR3 length equals 19 residues. The CDR3 sequence: CASSYSDPTLDPGRDEQYF. The CDR3 nucleotides are TGTGCCAGCAGTTACTCCGATCCGACGCTGGACCCGGGCAGAGACGAGCAGTACTTC.

This clonotype has a count of ten or more. The V gene is TRBV7-2, the J gene TRBJ1-2; 8 bases line up with TRBD1. Germline loops: CDR1 SGHTA, CDR2 FQGNSA. CDR3 length equals 15 residues. V lost 1 base and J lost 5; bases outside the gene matches: 6. The CDR3 DNA reads as TGTGCCAGCAGCTTAGATGGGACAGGCTTTTATGGCTACACCTTC. This encodes CASSLDGTGFYGYTF.

The chain is built from TRBV20-1 and TRBJ2-7; TRBD2 matches 11 bases. The CDR3 length is 18 residues. Trimming cost V 2 bases and J 5 bases; bases outside gene matches: 17. CDR1 and CDR2 (germline): DFQATT, SNEGSKA (reference sequence). CDR3 DNA: TGCAGTGCTAGAAGAGGTCTCCTTAGCGGGAGGGCCGAGGACGAGCAGTACTTC. It is translated as CSARRGLLSGRAEDEQYF.

This clonotype was counted at least ten times. The gene calls are TRBV19 and TRBJ1-1, with TRBD1 identical over 9 bases. This CDR3 comprises 14 residues. Germline values: CDR1 LNHDA, CDR2 SQIVND (reference sequence). After removal of 7 bases from V and 4 bases from J, the junction contained 7 bases not matched to a gene. The CDR3: CASMLTGGVTEAFF. The CDR3 DNA is TGTGCCAGTATGTTGACAGGGGGTGTCACTGAAGCTTTCTTT.

This clonotype was detected ten times or more. The chain uses TRBV10-3 and TRBJ1-2, with D possibly TRBD1 on 6 matching bases. The CDR3 extends over 13 amino acids. V lost 8 bases and J 0 bases, leaving 10 bases between the germline ends. Per the germline V gene, CDR1 is ENHRY and CDR2 is SYGVKD. The CDR3: CAIFGQPNYGYTF. CDR3 nucleotides: TGTGCCATCTTCGGACAGCCTAACTATGGCTACACCTTC.